This TCR beta chain was observed in a study of cytomegalovirus exposure and HLA in healthy donors. Study details: Inside one of the first data releases sat about 85 million unique TCRs taken from HLA-typed donors.

The study's findings and limits: Across donors, most TCRs were seen rarely, yet some public ones were widespread. Testing in vitro showed a few CMV-associated chains specific for CMV antigens. In all likelihood, a cluster of highly shared sequence variants was a sequencing artifact.

Worth noting for this clone: No antigen is known for it.

Trimming took 4 bases from V and 5 from J, leaving 9 bases between them. The CDR3 is 12 residues long. CDR1 and CDR2 (germline): SGHTS, YDEGEE. In the PCR, 60 Vbeta and 13 Jbeta primers were used. Sequenced by immunoSEQ multiplex PCR; TCRdb stores in-frame clones only, minus some. The table has more than 200,000 clones, 83% seen once. Source material: PBMCs. This receptor was taken from a girl aged 5 to 17 in good health and CMV-seronegative. The V gene is TRBV5-8, the J gene TRBJ1-2, with D perhaps TRBD1 (5 bases). The CDR3 sequence is CASSVDRYGYTF. CDR3 DNA sequence: TGTGCCAGCAGCGTTGACAGATATGGCTACACCTTC. Full variable domain (remainder filled in from reference TRBV5-8 and TRBJ1-2): EAGVTQSPTHLIKTRGQQATLRCSPISGHTSVYWYQQALGLGLQFLLWYDEGEERNRGNFPPRFSGRQFPNYSSELNVNALELEDSALYLCASSVDRYGYTFGSGTRLTVV.